Following are 7 T cell receptor beta chains from one sample sequenced in a study of T cell responses to AZD1222 COVID-19 vaccine. The repertoire was sequenced with immunoSEQ multiplex PCR; TCRdb's copy has only in-frame clones and lacks some. The data hold 100,000 to 150,000 clones, with approximately 89% observed a single time. The input for sequencing was peripheral blood, taken on day 0 of AZD1222 vaccination. These receptors all come from an adult in good health.

The V call is TRBV2, the J call TRBJ1-6, with D possibly matching TRBD1 (6 bases). With 7 bases removed from V and 7 bases from J, the gap between germline ends came to 17 bases. This CDR3 region has 15 residues. Per the germline V gene, CDR1 is SNHLY and CDR2 is FYNNEI. CDR3 nucleotide sequence: TGTGCCAGCACCGTCGACAGGATGGGAAATTCACCCCTCCACTTT. Translated: CASTVDRMGNSPLHF. Combining the CDR3 with reference TRBV2 and TRBJ1-6 gives the whole variable domain EPEVTQTPSHQVTQMGQEVILRCVPISNHLYFYWYRQILGQKVEFLVSFYNNEISEKSEIFDDQFSVERPDGSNFTLKIRSTKLEDSAMYFCASTVDRMGNSPLHFGNGTRLTVT.

The chain links TRBV4-2 to TRBJ1-1; D unclear. The CDR3 is 14 residues long. Germline CDR1 and CDR2: LGHNA and YNFKEQ. V was trimmed by 0 bases and J by 0 bases, leaving 5 bases between them. The CDR3 here is CASSQEQLNTEAFF. Written as DNA, the CDR3 is TGTGCCAGCAGCCAAGAACAGCTGAACACTGAAGCTTTCTTT.

The chain combines TRBV11-2 with TRBJ1-4, with 12 bases that match TRBD1. Per the germline V gene, CDR1 is SGHAT and CDR2 is FQNNGV. The CDR3 covers 14 residues. Trimming cost V 6 bases and J 10 bases; bases outside gene matches: 6. The CDR3 nucleotides read TGTGCCAGCAGAACCGGGACAGGGGGCGTAAAACTGTTTTTT. This sequence encodes CASRTGTGGVKLFF.

This clone was seen once. The chain recombines TRBV28 with TRBJ2-7; D is undetermined. The length of the CDR3 is 14 residues. Trimming pared 4 bases from V and 3 bases from J, leaving 13 bases between. Germline V lookup: CDR1 MDHEN, CDR2 SYDVKM. The CDR3 DNA sequence: TGTGCCAGCAGTTCCCTCGGACCGAACTACGAGCAGTACTTC. Amino acids: CASSSLGPNYEQYF.

This clone has just one count. The V call is TRBV3-1 (or the pseudogene TRBV3-2), the J call TRBJ2-1, with D perhaps matching TRBD2 (5 bases). Germline CDR1 LGHDT, CDR2 YNNKEL (reference sequence). CDR3 length: 13 residues. V lost 0 bases, J lost 8 bases, and 8 bases lay in between. Here the CDR3 DNA reads TGTGCCAGCAGCCAAGAGAGGAGGCATGAGCAGTTCTTC. It translates to CASSQERRHEQFF.

The chain employs TRBV11-1 and TRBJ1-6; no definite D call. The CDR3 is 12 residues long. The V gene's germline CDR1 is SGHAT and CDR2 FQDESV (reference sequence). With 4 bases removed from V and 12 bases from J, the gap between germline ends came to 10 bases. The CDR3 reads CASSSISGPLHF. DNA for the CDR3: TGTGCCAGCAGCTCTATCTCGGGACCCCTCCACTTT.

The J gene is TRBJ1-1, the V gene TRBV19; 8 positions agree with TRBD1. The CDR3 runs 16 residues. Germline-derived CDR1 and CDR2 are LNHDA and SQIVND (reference sequence). Trimming removed 6 bases from V and 9 bases from J; junction bases left unmatched: 18. The chain's CDR3 is CASRIIFGTGTVKAFF. The CDR3, as DNA: TGTGCCAGTAGAATCATTTTCGGGACAGGAACTGTGAAAGCTTTCTTT.